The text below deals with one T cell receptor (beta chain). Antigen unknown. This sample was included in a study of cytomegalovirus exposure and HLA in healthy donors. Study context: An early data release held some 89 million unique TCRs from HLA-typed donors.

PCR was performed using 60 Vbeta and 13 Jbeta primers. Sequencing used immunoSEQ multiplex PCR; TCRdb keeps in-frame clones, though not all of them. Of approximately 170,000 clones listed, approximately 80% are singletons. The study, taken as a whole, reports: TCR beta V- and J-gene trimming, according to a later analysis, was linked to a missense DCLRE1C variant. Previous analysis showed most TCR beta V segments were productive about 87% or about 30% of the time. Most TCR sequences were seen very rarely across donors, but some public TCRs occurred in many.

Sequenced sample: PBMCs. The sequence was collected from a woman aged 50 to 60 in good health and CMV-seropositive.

Here the CDR3 reads CASSVRDSLYEQYF. The CDR3 region has the DNA TGCGCCAGCAGCGTCCGGGACTCCCTCTACGAGCAGTACTTC. The gene calls are TRBV4-1 and TRBJ2-7; a weak D match, TRBD2 (6 bases). Germline values: CDR1 MGHRA, CDR2 YSYEKL. Trimming took off 5 bases at V and 3 bases at J, with 14 bases between the two ends. The CDR3 has 14 residues.